Following are 10 T cell receptor beta chains from one sample sequenced in a study of cytomegalovirus exposure and HLA in healthy donors. Profiling relied on immunoSEQ multiplex PCR, and the TCRdb table lists in-frame clones only, not all of them. The table has about 250,000 clones, about 88% seen once. The specimen was PBMCs. These receptors all come from a man aged 18 to 30 in good health and CMV-seropositive.

This clone was recorded a few times. The chain has TRBV6-1 and TRBJ2-7, with TRBD2 as a possible D gene (5 bases). Germline CDR1 MNHNS, CDR2 SASEGT. The length of the CDR3 is 14 residues. Trimming left V 8 bases short and J 5 bases short, with 19 bases between. The CDR3 here is CASGSTRAWDEQYF. The CDR3 coding sequence is TGTGCCAGCGGGTCGACGAGGGCTTGGGACGAGCAGTACTTC.

The rearrangement links TRBV6-6 to TRBJ1-2; 10 nucleotides agree with TRBD1. The CDR3 covers 14 residues. Losses at the gene ends were 6 bases for V and 4 bases for J; bases not matched to a gene: 5. Germline V gene lookup returns CDR1 MNHNY and CDR2 SVGAGI (reference sequence). The CDR3 loop is CASRPGQGSYGYTF. In nucleotides, the CDR3 is TGTGCCAGCAGGCCGGGACAGGGGAGCTATGGCTACACCTTC.

The V gene is TRBV5-1, the J gene TRBJ2-2; D is perhaps TRBD1 (6 bases). Between the trimmed V and J ends, which lost 6 bases and 8 bases, there was a span of 14 bases. The CDR3 has 13 residues. Germline loops: CDR1 SGHRS, CDR2 YFSETQ. The CDR3 coding sequence is TGCGCCAGCAAAGGGGGAGAAGGTGGGGAGCTGTTTTTT. Protein product: CASKGGEGGELFF.

The rearrangement uses TRBV6-6 and TRBJ1-2; D not resolved. Between the trimmed V and J ends, which lost 6 bases and 7 bases, there was a span of 15 bases. CDR3 length: 13 amino acids. Per germline, CDR1 MNHNY and CDR2 SVGAGI (reference sequence). The CDR3 bases are TGTGCCAGCAGCCTAAGTACCCGTCTTGGCTACACCTTC. As protein: CASSLSTRLGYTF.

The chain recombines TRBV5-1 with TRBJ2-5; TRBD1 matches at 9 bases. Germline V gene lookup returns CDR1 SGHRS and CDR2 YFSETQ. This CDR3 region has 14 residues. V shed 4 bases and J 5 bases; nucleotides not matched to a gene: 6. The CDR3 bases are TGCGCCAGCAGCGAACAGGGGGCGGGTGAGACCCAGTACTTC. Its protein is CASSEQGAGETQYF.

V gene TRBV29-1 combines with J gene TRBJ2-2, with D uncertain. V was trimmed by 7 bases and J by 11 bases, leaving 14 bases between them. Per the germline V gene, CDR1 is SQVTM and CDR2 is ANQGSEA. This CDR3 is 11 amino acids long. CDR3 sequence: CSASTNDELFF. In nucleotides, the CDR3 is TGCAGCGCATCGACGAACGACGAGCTGTTTTTT.

This clone was counted between two and nine times. This chain links TRBV7-2 with TRBJ2-5; no reliable D call. Trimming left V 5 bases short and J 4 bases short, with 5 bases between. CDR3 length equals 11 residues. Germline-derived CDR1 and CDR2 are SGHTA and FQGNSA. The CDR3 nucleotides read TGTGCCAGCAGCCTGGTAGAGACCCAGTACTTC. Translation gives CASSLVETQYF. The full variable domain, completed using reference TRBV7-2 and TRBJ2-5, is GAGVSQSPSNKVTEKGKDVELRCDPISGHTALYWYRQSLGQGLEFLIYFQGNSAPDKSGLPSDRFSAERTGGSVSTLTIQRTQQEDSAVYLCASSLVETQYFGPGTRLLVL.

The CDR3 is CAVASSGGIRPYNEQFF. As DNA, the CDR3 is TGTGCCGTAGCTTCTAGCGGGGGAATCCGCCCCTACAATGAGCAGTTCTTC. The chain combines TRBV10-3 with TRBJ2-1; 10 nucleotides line up with TRBD2. The CDR3 has 17 amino acids. Germline CDR1 and CDR2: ENHRY and SYGVKD. Germline trimming cut 11 bases from V and 2 bases from J; bases unmatched to any gene: 15.

V gene TRBV10-1 combines with J gene TRBJ2-7, with 12 bases identical to TRBD1. V shed 4 bases, J shed 2 bases, and the junction held 3 bases outside the gene matches. Per germline, CDR1 WNHNN and CDR2 SYGVQD (reference sequence). This CDR3 region has 15 residues. CDR3 in DNA: TGCGCCAGCAGTGCCGGGGACAGGGGGCCCTACGAGCAGTACTTC. It specifies CASSAGDRGPYEQYF.

The chain links TRBV28 to TRBJ1-1; D is perhaps TRBD1 (5 bases). Trimming stripped 3 bases from V and 7 bases from J, with 24 bases between. The CDR3 is 17 residues long. Germline V CDR1 and CDR2: MDHEN, SYDVKM. In DNA, the CDR3 is TGTGCCAGCAGTTTGGCGGGTCCGGGACGGGGACTGAGTGAAGCTTTCTTT. It translates to CASSLAGPGRGLSEAFF.